The next 29 T cell receptor beta chains were all read from a single sample in a study of blood T cell repertoires in COVID-19. Only in-frame clones appear in the TCRdb table, and some are missing; sequencing was by immunoSEQ multiplex PCR. This table has about 270,000 clones, about 87% appearing once. Sample: PBMCs or T cells enriched from blood (not recorded which). The receptors originated from a woman aged 30 to 39 with acute COVID-19.

The chain's CDR3 is CASKTGTGDSPLHF. The CDR3 DNA reads as TGTGCCAGCAAAACCGGGACAGGGGATTCACCCCTCCACTTT. The rearrangement links TRBV6-5 to TRBJ1-6; 10 nucleotides agree with TRBD1. Germline-derived CDR1 and CDR2 are MNHEY and SVGAGI. J was trimmed by 8 bases and V by 7 bases; bases with no gene match: 5. The CDR3 loop spans 14 amino acids.

The chain uses TRBV21-1 and TRBJ1-5; the D segment call TRBD1 is taken from the table without a DNA check. TRBV21-1 counts as a pseudogene. There are 15 residues in the CDR3. The DNA for the CDR3 is TGTGCCAGCAGCAAAGTTGGGCAGAGCAATCAGCCCCAGCATTTT. Amino acid sequence: CASSKVGQSNQPQHF.

This chain joins TRBV11-1 and TRBJ2-1; no firm D call. With 1 base removed from V and 4 bases from J, the gap between germline ends came to 11 bases. Germline V gene data show CDR1 as SGHAT and CDR2 as FQDESV (reference sequence). The CDR3 has 15 amino acids. The CDR3 bases are TGTGCCAGCAGCTTAGTAGCTAGTCAGTACAATGAGCAGTTCTTC. Translating gives CASSLVASQYNEQFF.

This chain joins TRBV28 and TRBJ2-3, with D unresolved. The germline gives CDR1 MDHEN, CDR2 SYDVKM. The CDR3 is 13 amino acids. Trimming pared 6 bases from V and 2 bases from J, leaving 9 bases between. The CDR3, as DNA: TGTGCCAGCAGCGCCCCCTACACAGATACGCAGTATTTT. Protein sequence: CASSAPYTDTQYF. The entire variable domain, with the rest obtained from reference TRBV28 and TRBJ2-3, is as follows: DVKVTQSSRYLVKRTGEKVFLECVQDMDHENMFWYRQDPGLGLRLIYFSYDVKMKEKGDIPEGYSVSREKKERFSLILESASTNQTSMYLCASSAPYTDTQYFGPGTRLTVL.

The V and J genes are TRBV7-2 and TRBJ2-5; TRBD2 aligns across 10 bases. The CDR3 is 15 amino acids. Germline V gives CDR1 SGHTA, CDR2 FQGNSA. The V gene end was trimmed by 4 bases and the J gene end by 2 bases; junction bases not matched to a gene: 4. The CDR3 loop is CASSSVAGGQETQYF. The CDR3 DNA is TGTGCCAGCAGCTCCGTAGCGGGAGGACAAGAGACCCAGTACTTC.

The V call is TRBV10-3, the J call TRBJ2-6; 7 bases agree with TRBD1. Trimming took 5 bases from V and 1 from J; bases not matched to a gene: 2. The length of the CDR3 is 15 residues. Germline V gives CDR1 ENHRY, CDR2 SYGVKD. The CDR3 loop reads CAISSRGSGANVLTF. Written as DNA, the CDR3 is TGTGCCATCAGTTCCAGGGGGTCTGGGGCCAACGTCCTGACTTTC.

This clone was detected only once. V is TRBV29-1 and J is TRBJ1-2, with a tentative D call TRBD1 (6 bases). The CDR3 is 14 residues long. The V end was cut by 6 bases, the J end by 6 bases, with 20 bases between. CDR1 and CDR2 from the germline V gene are SQVTM and ANQGSEA. CDR3 region: CSVRDKGNSDGYTF. The CDR3 bases are TGCAGCGTCCGGGACAAGGGGAACTCCGATGGCTACACCTTC.

The rearrangement links TRBV28 to TRBJ2-7, with 9 bases lining up with TRBD2. Germline V CDR1 and CDR2: MDHEN, SYDVKM. Unmatched junction bases numbered 13, after V lost 1 base and J lost 0 bases. This CDR3 spans 19 amino acids. The CDR3 sequence: CASSLSSLSTSGFSYEQYF. CDR3 DNA sequence: TGTGCCAGCAGTTTATCCTCACTTTCGACTAGCGGATTCTCCTACGAGCAGTACTTC.

The rearrangement uses TRBV9 and TRBJ2-3; D gene uncertain. Trimming stripped 0 bases from V and 6 bases from J, with 8 bases between. This CDR3 is built from 13 residues. Germline CDR1 SGDLS, CDR2 YYNGEE. In nucleotides, the CDR3 is TGTGCCAGCAGCGTAGCCTGGGCTGATACGCAGTATTTT. This translates into CASSVAWADTQYF.

The chain combines TRBV10-2 with TRBJ2-1; the D is unclear. The germline V gene encodes CDR1 WSHSY and CDR2 SAAADI. V shed 3 bases and J shed 13 bases, with 16 bases lying between them. This CDR3 spans 13 amino acids. CDR3 nucleotide sequence: TGCGCCAGCAGTGAAGTGCGGCGGCCCCTACAGTTCTTC. This codes for CASSEVRRPLQFF.

This clone occurred once. This chain links TRBV7-9 with TRBJ2-5, with 14 nucleotides matching TRBD2. Germline V gene sequence: CDR1 SEHNR, CDR2 FQNEAQ (reference sequence). Germline trimming cut 4 bases from V and 4 bases from J; bases unmatched to any gene: 8. The CDR3 has 17 residues. This chain's CDR3 is CASSYPGLAGELETQYF. CDR3 in DNA: TGTGCCAGCAGCTATCCGGGACTAGCGGGAGAATTAGAGACCCAGTACTTC.

The J gene is TRBJ1-2, the V gene TRBV7-9, with 10 bases matching TRBD1. The length of the CDR3 is 15 residues. Germline CDR1 reads SEHNR; CDR2 reads FQNEAQ (reference sequence). V was pared by 5 bases and J by 3 bases, with 6 bases of the junction left unmatched. CDR3 in amino acids: CASSTRQGAHYGYTF. In DNA, the CDR3 is TGTGCCAGCAGCACCCGACAGGGGGCTCACTATGGCTACACCTTC.

V is TRBV19 and J is TRBJ2-1; 10 nucleotides match TRBD2. CDR1 is LNHDA and CDR2 is SQIVND in the germline V gene (reference sequence). V lost 2 bases to trimming and J lost 7 bases; unmatched junction nucleotides: 23. There are 21 residues in the CDR3. The CDR3 coding sequence is TGTGCCAGTAGTATACCTAGCGGGAGTAAGGGAGGAGGGGGAGGATATAATGAGCAGTTCTTC. It codes for CASSIPSGSKGGGGGYNEQFF.

The chain links TRBV19 to TRBJ2-6; tentative D call: TRBD2 (5 bases). With 8 bases removed from V and 4 bases from J, the gap between germline ends came to 9 bases. Germline values: CDR1 LNHDA, CDR2 SQIVND (reference sequence). The CDR3 spans 13 residues. CDR3 in amino acids: CASAGLGANVLTF. In nucleotides, the CDR3 is TGTGCCAGTGCGGGTTTGGGGGCCAACGTCCTGACTTTC.

The chain has TRBV30 and TRBJ2-7; D may be TRBD2 (5 bases). Trimming took off 5 bases at V and 0 bases at J, with 14 bases between the two ends. CDR1 is GTSNPN, CDR2 SVGIG, per germline (reference sequence). The CDR3 spans 14 residues. As DNA, the CDR3 is TGTGCCTGGTCCCCGCTAGCTATCTCCTACGAGCAGTACTTC. Translating gives CAWSPLAISYEQYF. Based on the CDR3 plus reference TRBV30 and TRBJ2-7, the full variable domain is SQTIHQWPATLVQPVGSPLSLECTVEGTSNPNLYWYRQAAGRGLQLLFYSVGIGQISSEVPQNLSASRPQDRQFILSSKKLLLSDSGFYLCAWSPLAISYEQYFGPGTRLTVT.

The V and J genes are TRBV29-1 and TRBJ2-3, with 16 bases matching TRBD2. CDR3 length: 17 amino acids. V dropped 4 bases and J dropped 3; count of bases not matched to a gene: 7. CDR1 is SQVTM, CDR2 ANQGSEA, per germline. The CDR3 DNA follows: TGCAGCGTTGCAGCCGGGACTAGCGGGAGGGGGACAGATACGCAGTATTTT. Encoded protein: CSVAAGTSGRGTDTQYF.

This clone is a singleton in its sample. The rearrangement uses TRBV3-1 (or the pseudogene TRBV3-2) and TRBJ2-7; D ambiguous. Trimming stripped 4 bases from V and 1 base from J, with 5 bases between. CDR3 length: 12 residues. From germline, CDR1 is LGHDT and CDR2 YNNKEL (reference sequence). Here the CDR3 reads CASSPRSYEQYF. DNA of the CDR3: TGTGCCAGCAGCCCACGGTCCTACGAGCAGTACTTC.

The chain joins TRBV5-1 to TRBJ2-7; the match to TRBD1 covers 11 bases. The V gene's germline CDR1 is SGHRS and CDR2 YFSETQ. This CDR3 is built from 15 residues. Trimming at V came to 4 bases and at J to 3 bases, leaving 6 bases not matched to a gene. CDR3 nucleotides: TGCGCCAGCAGCCCACCCGGGACAGGGGGCTACGAGCAGTACTTC. Translated: CASSPPGTGGYEQYF.

V and J are TRBV28 and TRBJ2-3; 14 nucleotides line up with TRBD2. Looked up from germline, CDR1 is MDHEN and CDR2 is SYDVKM. V dropped 4 bases and J dropped 1; count of bases not matched to a gene: 7. This CDR3 contains 18 residues. CDR3 region: CASSWGLAGVLGTDTQYF. As DNA, the CDR3 is TGTGCCAGCAGTTGGGGACTAGCGGGAGTATTAGGCACAGATACGCAGTATTTT.

This chain uses TRBV12-3 or TRBV12-4 with TRBJ2-3, with a tentative D call TRBD2 (5 bases). This CDR3 region has 12 residues. The ends were cut back, 8 bases at V and 5 bases at J, with 11 bases in the middle. For the CDR3, the DNA is TGTGCCAGCCGGAGGTCGAAAGATACGCAGTATTTT. Translation: CASRRSKDTQYF.

The CDR3 is CASSLLLTGLDSPLHF. The CDR3, as DNA: TGTGCCAGCAGTCTACTACTGACAGGTTTAGATTCACCCCTCCACTTT. This chain connects TRBV28 to TRBJ1-6, with a weak D call TRBD1 (6 bases). Between the trimmed V and J ends, which lost 5 bases and 8 bases, there was a span of 19 bases. The germline V gene encodes CDR1 MDHEN and CDR2 SYDVKM. The CDR3 has 16 residues.

The chain couples TRBV15 to TRBJ2-3; possibly TRBD2 for D (6 bases). V was clipped by 1 base and J by 4 bases, with 15 bases between them. The length of the CDR3 is 16 residues. Germline V gene data show CDR1 as LNHNV and CDR2 as YYDKDF (reference sequence). The CDR3 DNA sequence: TGTGCCACCAGCAGAGCTCAGACTAGTCGGGCAGATACGCAGTATTTT. As protein: CATSRAQTSRADTQYF.

The chain uses TRBV11-3 and TRBJ2-1, with D tentatively TRBD2 (5 bases). CDR1 and CDR2 (germline): SGHNT, YENEEA. This CDR3 is 17 amino acids long. V lost 5 bases to trimming and J lost 3 bases, with 20 bases between them. The CDR3 nucleotides read TGTGCCAGCAGCGCCGCTGATGTGTTGGCGGGCTACAATGAGCAGTTCTTC. As protein: CASSAADVLAGYNEQFF. The variable domain in full, with the rest retrieved from reference TRBV11-3 and TRBJ2-1, is EAGVVQSPRYKIIEKKQPVAFWCNPISGHNTLYWYLQNLGQGPELLIRYENEEAVDDSQLPKDRFSAERLKGVDSTLKIQPAELGDSAVYLCASSAADVLAGYNEQFFGPGTRLTVL.

The genes are TRBV2 and TRBJ2-7; TRBD2 matches at 10 bases. Germline V gene data show CDR1 as SNHLY and CDR2 as FYNNEI. J was trimmed by 5 bases and V by 7 bases; bases with no gene match: 5. The CDR3 consists of 13 residues. The DNA of the CDR3 is TGTGCCAGCAAGCGGGAGGGCCTAGACGAGCAGTACTTC. It specifies CASKREGLDEQYF.

This clone was recorded many times. The V gene is TRBV6-4, the J gene TRBJ2-2; a possible D gene is TRBD1 (5 bases). This CDR3 is 14 amino acids long. V lost 4 bases and J lost 4, with 10 bases in between. Germline CDR1 is MRHNA and CDR2 is SNTAGT. CDR3 bases: TGTGCCAGCAGTGCGGACACATCCACCGGGGAGCTGTTTTTT. This encodes CASSADTSTGELFF.

The genes are TRBV28 and TRBJ2-1; TRBD2 matches at 8 bases. In germline, CDR1 is MDHEN, CDR2 SYDVKM. V lost 5 bases, J lost 3 bases, and 6 bases stayed unmatched. This CDR3 spans 15 amino acids. The CDR3 protein is CASSQAGDFYNEQFF. The CDR3 DNA reads as TGTGCCAGCAGTCAAGCGGGAGATTTCTACAATGAGCAGTTCTTC.

The sample holds one count of this clone. This chain connects TRBV5-1 to TRBJ2-7; 7 bases agree with TRBD2. The CDR3 spans 14 residues. The V segment lost 3 bases and the J segment 2 bases; nucleotides outside the gene matches: 5. Germline V lookup: CDR1 SGHRS, CDR2 YFSETQ. The DNA for the CDR3 is TGCGCCAGCAGCTATGGACTAGTCGCCTACGAGCAGTACTTC. Its protein is CASSYGLVAYEQYF.

This chain joins TRBV4-3 and TRBJ2-7, with no clear D. Trimming pared 4 bases from V and 3 bases from J, leaving 16 bases between. Germline values: CDR1 LGHNA, CDR2 YSLEER. This CDR3 region has 15 residues. The CDR3 region has the DNA TGCGCCAGCAGCCTCGGAGTTGGGTCAGACTACGAGCAGTACTTC. Amino acids: CASSLGVGSDYEQYF.

The rearrangement uses TRBV7-6 and TRBJ2-3; 10 nucleotides agree with TRBD2. Germline values: CDR1 SGHVS, CDR2 FNYEAQ. The ends lost 4 bases at V and 4 bases at J; junction bases unmatched: 8. CDR3 length: 16 amino acids. The CDR3 nucleotides are TGTGCCAGCAGCTCCCCCCTAGCGGGAGAGTCAGATACGCAGTATTTT. This gives the protein CASSSPLAGESDTQYF.